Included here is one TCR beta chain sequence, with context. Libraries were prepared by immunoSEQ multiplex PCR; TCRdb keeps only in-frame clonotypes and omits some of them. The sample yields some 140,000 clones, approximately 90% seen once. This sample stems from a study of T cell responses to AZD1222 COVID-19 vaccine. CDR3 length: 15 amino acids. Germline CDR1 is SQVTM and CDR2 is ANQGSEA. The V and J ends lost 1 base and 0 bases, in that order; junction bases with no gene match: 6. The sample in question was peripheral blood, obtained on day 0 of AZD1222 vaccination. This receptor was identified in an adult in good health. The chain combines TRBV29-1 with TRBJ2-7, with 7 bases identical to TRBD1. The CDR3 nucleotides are TGCAGCGTTGAAGGAGGACAGGATACCTCCTACGAGCAGTACTTC. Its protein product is CSVEGGQDTSYEQYF.